This T cell receptor beta chain was observed in a study of stem cell transplantation in POMP-related autoinflammatory disease. On the study more broadly: Hypothesis: faulty thymoproteasomes impair CD8+ T-cell selection, skewing TRB repertoires.

This clone has only one observation. Its antigen is not known. The V and J ends lost 5 bases and 4 bases respectively, with 6 bases between them. CDR3 length: 12 residues. Study results and caveats: A trend toward lower repertoire diversity and greater clonality appeared in every analyzed T-cell subset of PRAID patients.

Sequencing was performed with immunoSEQ multiplex PCR; in TCRdb, only in-frame clones are kept and a portion is missing. The sample records over 8,000 clones, 75% to 85% being singletons. This clonotype originated in a human patient with POMP-related autoinflammation and immune dysregulation (PRAID). A share of the T cells may be of graft donor origin. The J gene is TRBJ1-3, the V gene TRBV12-3 or TRBV12-4; D call uncertain. This material consisted of CD4+ T cells from PBMCs, taken after stem cell transplantation. In nucleotides, the CDR3 is TGTGCCAGCAGTCTAGGGGGAAACACCATATATTTT. It yields the protein CASSLGGNTIYF.